This TCR beta chain originates from a study of T-cell reconstitution after alpha-beta-depleted transplantation in children. This clonotype was seen a handful of times. Trimming removed 4 bases from V and 0 bases from J, with 11 bases in between. This CDR3 has 15 amino acids. CDR1 SGHVS and CDR2 FNYEAQ come from the germline V gene. Construction of the TCRbeta library involved unique molecular identifiers. MiXCR, run by TCRdb on the PCR reads, gives a single entry per CDR3 protein. This sample has approximately 510,000 distinct CDR3 sequences, with about 18% found just once. V gene TRBV7-6 combines with J gene TRBJ2-3; no definite D call. This clonotype was obtained from a human donor who donated a stem cell graft to a child with acute lymphoblastic leukemia. Source: PBMCs from the stem cell graft donor, taken from the stem cell graft. CDR3 DNA: TGTGCCAGCAGCTCCCTGTTCGCTAGCACAGATACGCAGTATTTT. Protein sequence: CASSSLFASTDTQYF.